This T cell receptor beta chain was captured by sequencing in a study of T cells in Graves' hyperthyroidism and ophthalmopathy. This clonotype showed up many times. Its antigen is not known. This CDR3 comprises 12 residues. The germline V and J ends were trimmed by 1 base and 8 bases, with 8 bases remaining between them. Germline loops: CDR1 GTSNPN, CDR2 SVGIG (reference sequence). Study-wide results and limits: Blood shared most expanded thyroid clonotypes above 0.001. A model using 13 V-J features told ophthalmopathy apart from stable hyperthyroidism.

Hyperthyroidism of Graves' type that showed no ophthalmopathy progression within 18 months was stable. Patients were excluded for uncontrolled infection, other autoimmune disease, pregnancy or lactation. Researchers amplified the TCR beta CDR3 regions from RNA transcripts. The HTBI set primed first-round TCR CDR3 RT-PCR. TCRdb passed the multiplex PCR reads through MiXCR, listing each CDR3 protein once. Of more than 300,000 distinct CDR3 sequences listed, around 14% are singletons. This receptor was identified in an older woman with Graves' hyperthyroidism. The specimen was blood. The chain has TRBV30 and TRBJ1-4; D uncertain. The CDR3 DNA is TGTGCCTGGAGTGAGACGCACGAAAAACTGTTTTTT. It codes for CAWSETHEKLFF. Together with reference TRBV30 and TRBJ1-4, the CDR3 gives the full variable domain: SQTIHQWPATLVQPVGSPLSLECTVEGTSNPNLYWYRQAAGRGLQLLFYSVGIGQISSEVPQNLSASRPQDRQFILSSKKLLLSDSGFYLCAWSETHEKLFFGSGTQLSVL.